Following are 27 T cell receptor beta chains from one sample sequenced in a study of early T cells in non-severe SARS-CoV-2 infection. TCRdb called the 5' RACE reads again in MiXCR, with one record for every CDR3 protein. The profile shows around 83,000 distinct CDR3 sequences, 9.5% to 15% of them singletons. Source: whole blood, taken at baseline. The receptors were sampled from an adult who was a healthcare worker with PCR-confirmed SARS-CoV-2 infection or an uninfected control (not recorded which).

This clonotype was observed a handful of times. The chain employs TRBV13 and TRBJ1-3, with TRBD1 matching over 10 bases. Germline CDR1 and CDR2: PRHDT and FYEKMQ (reference sequence). Trimming cost V 5 bases and J 4 bases; bases outside gene matches: 5. The CDR3 loop spans 15 amino acids. The CDR3 sequence: CASSPGTGAGNTIYF. DNA of the CDR3: TGTGCCAGCAGCCCCGGGACAGGGGCAGGAAACACCATATATTTT.

The chain couples TRBV6-5 to TRBJ2-7; no firm D call. V was shortened by 2 bases and J by 4 bases, with 9 bases between the two germline ends. This CDR3 has 13 residues. Germline V CDR1 and CDR2: MNHEY, SVGAGI. The CDR3 protein is CASSYRPIYEQYF. DNA of the CDR3: TGTGCCAGCAGTTACAGGCCGATTTACGAGCAGTACTTC.

The chain carries TRBV9 and TRBJ2-1; TRBD2 matches 7 bases. The CDR3 sequence is 16 residues long. Losses at the gene ends were 0 bases for V and 14 bases for J; bases not matched to a gene: 17. The germline V gene encodes CDR1 SGDLS and CDR2 YYNGEE. The CDR3 sequence is CASSVGYSGREHSKFF. DNA of the CDR3: TGTGCCAGCAGCGTAGGGTATTCAGGGAGGGAGCATAGTAAGTTCTTC.

The chain recombines TRBV9 with TRBJ2-1, with 16 bases identical to TRBD2. Germline V lookup: CDR1 SGDLS, CDR2 YYNGEE. The CDR3 totals 16 residues. V dropped 4 bases and J dropped 8; count of bases not matched to a gene: 6. The CDR3 sequence is CASSPPGTSGRDEQFF. The DNA for the CDR3 is TGTGCCAGCAGCCCCCCCGGGACTAGCGGGAGGGATGAGCAGTTCTTC.

Comments on this clonotype: One end of the junction is discordant with germline, which a read error may explain. V and J are TRBV7-7 and TRBJ2-1; a weak D match, TRBD1 (6 bases). The CDR3 is 15 residues long. Germline V gene lookup returns CDR1 SSHAT and CDR2 FNYEAQ (reference sequence). The DNA of the CDR3 is TGTGCTAGCAGCTTAGGCAGGGGCGCATACAATGAGCAGTTCTTC. This gives the protein CASSLGRGAYNEQFF. The full variable domain, completed using reference TRBV7-7 and TRBJ2-1, is GAGVSQSPRYKVTKRGQDVTLRCDPISSHATLYWYQQALGQGPEFLTYFNYEAQPDKSGLPSDRFSAERPEGSISTLTIQRTEQRDSAMYRCASSLGRGAYNEQFFGPGTRLTVL.

This clonotype was detected only a few times. The chain is built from TRBV11-2 and TRBJ1-6, with D possibly matching TRBD1 (5 bases). V lost 1 base to trimming and J lost 7 bases, with 5 bases between them. The V gene's germline CDR1 is SGHAT and CDR2 FQNNGV. The CDR3 loop spans 13 amino acids. CDR3 in DNA: TGTGCCAGCAGCTTAGGGGGCAATTCACCCCTCCACTTT. It yields the protein CASSLGGNSPLHF.

This clonotype was found many times. The junction departs from the called germline gene at one end, perhaps through a read error. V is TRBV29-1 and J is TRBJ2-2; TRBD2 might be the D (5 bases). Germline CDR1 is SQVTM and CDR2 is ANQGSEA. The CDR3 has 13 amino acids. This CDR3 is CSVDGANTGELCF. In DNA, the CDR3 is TGCAGCGTCGATGGAGCGAACACCGGGGAGCTGTGTTTT.

This clonotype appeared a few times. J is TRBJ2-3 and V is TRBV7-3, with D hard to call. Trimming removed 1 base from V and 4 bases from J, with 6 bases in between. The germline gives CDR1 SGHTA, CDR2 FQGTGA. This CDR3 has 13 amino acids. CDR3 region: CASSLSRADTQYF. In DNA form, the CDR3 reads TGTGCCAGCAGCTTAAGTCGTGCAGATACGCAGTATTTT.

This sequence joins TRBV6-5 and TRBJ2-7; possible D gene TRBD1, 7 bases. The CDR3 contains 16 residues. CDR1 is MNHEY, CDR2 SVGAGI, per germline. Trimming shortened V by 0 bases and J by 2 bases, and 14 bases separated the two germline ends. In DNA, the CDR3 is TGTGCCAGCAGTTACTCGCAGGGGGAGGAAGCCTACGAGCAGTACTTC. Residues: CASSYSQGEEAYEQYF.

This chain connects TRBV20-1 to TRBJ1-5; D unresolved. V was pared by 6 bases and J by 3 bases, with 9 bases between. This CDR3 is built from 12 residues. Germline V gene sequence: CDR1 DFQATT, CDR2 SNEGSKA (reference sequence). The CDR3 bases are TGCAGTGCGCGGGTCCCCAATCAGCCCCAGCATTTT. This sequence encodes CSARVPNQPQHF.

This clonotype has a count of ten or more. The V call is TRBV4-1, the J call TRBJ2-1, with 8 bases identical to TRBD1. The CDR3 contains 17 residues. The J segment lost 6 bases and the V segment lost 1 base, leaving 11 bases of the junction unmatched. Looked up from germline, CDR1 is MGHRA and CDR2 is YSYEKL. Written as DNA, the CDR3 is TGCGCCAGCAGCCAAGTTTTAACAGGGGGGCCACTCAATGAGCAGTTCTTC. Protein: CASSQVLTGGPLNEQFF.

This rearrangement joins TRBV6-1 to TRBJ2-5; TRBD1 matches at 8 bases. The CDR3 consists of 18 residues. With V trimmed by 6 bases and J by 5 bases, 20 bases remained unmatched. Germline V gene data show CDR1 as MNHNS and CDR2 as SASEGT. Written as DNA, the CDR3 is TGTGCCAGCAGGGCGCCAGGCAGGGGGCAACTTAAGGGTGAGACCCAGTACTTC. Protein product: CASRAPGRGQLKGETQYF.

This clonotype was seen a handful of times. The chain has TRBV2 and TRBJ1-2; TRBD1 matches 8 bases. J was trimmed by 8 bases and V by 5 bases; bases with no gene match: 10. The CDR3 is made up of 14 amino acids. Germline loops: CDR1 SNHLY, CDR2 FYNNEI. CDR3 sequence: CASSFRGRLAGYTF. The CDR3 DNA sequence: TGTGCCAGCAGTTTCAGGGGGCGCTTGGCCGGCTACACCTTC.

There are many counts of this clonotype. The genes are TRBV4-2 and TRBJ2-5; 10 bases are shared with TRBD2. V lost 1 base, J lost 1 base, and 9 bases stayed unmatched. Germline CDR1 is LGHNA and CDR2 is YNFKEQ. This CDR3 comprises 18 residues. DNA of the CDR3: TGTGCCAGCAGCCAAGTTTCATACGGACTAGCGGTCCAAGAGACCCAGTACTTC. The encoded protein is CASSQVSYGLAVQETQYF.

The sample holds many counts of this clonotype. V and J are TRBV20-1 and TRBJ2-7; 13 bases agree with TRBD2. The V gene's germline CDR1 is DFQATT and CDR2 SNEGSKA (reference sequence). The CDR3 extends over 14 amino acids. V dropped 4 bases and J dropped 2; count of bases not matched to a gene: 2. As DNA, the CDR3 is TGCAGTGCTATCGGACTAGCGGGGGCCTACGAGCAGTACTTC. It encodes CSAIGLAGAYEQYF.

The chain links TRBV28 to TRBJ2-7; possibly TRBD2 for D (5 bases). Between the trimmed V and J ends, which lost 5 bases and 3 bases, there was a span of 11 bases. CDR1 is MDHEN, CDR2 SYDVKM, per germline. This CDR3 comprises 13 residues. The CDR3 loop reads CASSLLTSYEQYF. The CDR3 DNA sequence: TGTGCCAGCAGTCTGCTTACTAGCTACGAGCAGTACTTC.

This clonotype was seen repeatedly, ten times or more. This sequence joins TRBV2 and TRBJ1-6; D unclear. With 4 bases removed from V and 7 bases from J, the gap between germline ends came to 11 bases. This CDR3 has 14 residues. CDR1 and CDR2 from the germline V gene are SNHLY and FYNNEI. The CDR3 DNA follows: TGTGCCAGCAGTGGCTCTGGCTGGAATTCACCCCTCCACTTT. Translated, it gives CASSGSGWNSPLHF. Based on the CDR3 plus reference TRBV2 and TRBJ1-6, the full variable domain is EPEVTQTPSHQVTQMGQEVILRCVPISNHLYFYWYRQILGQKVEFLVSFYNNEISEKSEIFDDQFSVERPDGSNFTLKIRSTKLEDSAMYFCASSGSGWNSPLHFGNGTRLTVT.

This clonotype showed up just a few times. The chain couples TRBV6-6 to TRBJ1-3; D is ambiguous. The CDR3 is 16 amino acids. Trimming shortened V by 1 base and J by 7 bases, and 17 bases separated the two germline ends. Per the germline V gene, CDR1 is MNHNY and CDR2 is SVGAGI (reference sequence). The CDR3 DNA reads as TGTGCCAGCAGTTACTTCGGACGGTCGTCGGACAACACCATATATTTT. Protein: CASSYFGRSSDNTIYF.

This clonotype was counted only a few times. The chain has TRBV28 and TRBJ2-7; D might be TRBD2 (6 bases). CDR1 and CDR2 from the germline V gene are MDHEN and SYDVKM. Between the trimmed V and J ends, which lost 5 bases and 3 bases, there was a span of 17 bases. CDR3 length: 15 amino acids. CDR3 sequence (DNA): TGTGCCAGCAGTCCTGCCGCGGGACTGAGCTACGAGCAGTACTTC. Its protein product is CASSPAAGLSYEQYF.

V and J are TRBV10-1 and TRBJ2-2, with 16 bases that match TRBD2. The V and J ends lost 6 bases and 6 bases, in that order; junction bases with no gene match: 4. The germline gives CDR1 WNHNN, CDR2 SYGVQD (reference sequence). The CDR3 covers 16 residues. CDR3 sequence (DNA): TGCGCCAGCAGCCGCGGGACTAGCGGGAGGGCCGGGGAGCTGTTTTTT. This sequence encodes CASSRGTSGRAGELFF.

The chain recombines TRBV6-1 with TRBJ1-6; no reliable D call. CDR3 length: 15 amino acids. Germline lookup yields CDR1 MNHNS and CDR2 SASEGT. With 1 base removed from V and 7 bases from J, the gap between germline ends came to 11 bases. CDR3 residues: CASSEGSKRNSPLHF. In DNA, the CDR3 is TGTGCCAGCAGTGAAGGTAGTAAGAGGAATTCACCCCTCCACTTT.

The V gene is TRBV10-3, the J gene TRBJ1-6; TRBD1 matches at 7 bases. The CDR3 is 14 residues long. CDR1 and CDR2 (germline): ENHRY, SYGVKD. V shed 3 bases, J shed 5 bases, and the junction held 1 base outside the gene matches. Written as DNA, the CDR3 is TGTGCCATCAGTGAACAGGGGAATAATTCACCCCTCCACTTT. It translates to CAISEQGNNSPLHF.

This chain joins TRBV12-3 or TRBV12-4 and TRBJ2-1, with 7 bases fitting TRBD2. CDR3 length: 17 residues. V lost 5 bases and J lost 2; bases outside the gene matches: 12. DNA of the CDR3: TGTGCCAGCAGTCATAATGGGAGGGCCTTCCCCTACAATGAGCAGTTCTTC. Encoded protein: CASSHNGRAFPYNEQFF.

This clonotype was counted only a few times. The chain is built from TRBV11-2 and TRBJ2-7; D may be TRBD2 (5 bases). V lost 5 bases and J 3 bases, leaving 11 bases between the germline ends. This CDR3 contains 13 residues. CDR1 is SGHAT, CDR2 FQNNGV, per germline. Written as DNA, the CDR3 is TGTGCCAGCAGCCAAGGACTCGTCTACGAGCAGTACTTC. The encoded protein is CASSQGLVYEQYF.

The chain has TRBV19 and TRBJ1-1; D gene unclear. V was cut by 3 bases and J by 0 bases, with 8 bases left in between. This CDR3 is 14 amino acids long. Germline CDR1 LNHDA, CDR2 SQIVND (reference sequence). The CDR3 protein is CASSIGVMNTEAFF. The DNA for the CDR3 is TGTGCCAGTAGTATTGGGGTTATGAACACTGAAGCTTTCTTT.

This chain links TRBV24-1 with TRBJ1-2, with TRBD1 matching over 9 bases. V lost 5 bases, J lost 2 bases, and 2 bases stayed unmatched. This CDR3 comprises 14 residues. Looked up from germline, CDR1 is KGHDR and CDR2 is SFDVKD. CDR3 nucleotides: TGTGCCACCAGTGGTGACAGGGGGAACTATGGCTACACCTTC. It is translated as CATSGDRGNYGYTF.

The rearrangement links TRBV19 to TRBJ1-5; a weak D match, TRBD1 (5 bases). The CDR3 loop spans 14 amino acids. Germline loops: CDR1 LNHDA, CDR2 SQIVND (reference sequence). Trimming pared 6 bases from V and 6 bases from J, leaving 15 bases between. CDR3 nucleotide sequence: TGTGCCAGTAGGGGACCCCCGGGGGGTCAGCCCCAGCATTTT. It is translated as CASRGPPGGQPQHF.